The clone carrying this TCR beta chain was observed a few times. The sequencing template was cDNA reverse transcribed from extracted RNA. Sequencing used immunoSEQ multiplex PCR; TCRdb keeps in-frame clones, though not all of them. The table has some 150,000 clones, less than 65% seen once; the top ten hold roughly 21%. CDR1 and CDR2 (germline): SEHNR, FQNEAQ (reference sequence). The CDR3 runs 11 residues. Trimming took off 7 bases at V and 1 base at J, with 5 bases between the two ends. This sample was included in a study of CD8+ T cells in alopecia areata. The authors sorted CD4+ and CD8+ T cells from PBMCs.

The sequence came from a human donor with alopecia areata. The chain combines TRBV7-9 with TRBJ2-7; D not certain. The sample here was CD8+ T cells sorted from blood, taken at week 0. CDR3 residues: CASTNSYEQYF. The CDR3 DNA sequence: TGTGCCAGCACCAATTCCTACGAGCAGTACTTC.